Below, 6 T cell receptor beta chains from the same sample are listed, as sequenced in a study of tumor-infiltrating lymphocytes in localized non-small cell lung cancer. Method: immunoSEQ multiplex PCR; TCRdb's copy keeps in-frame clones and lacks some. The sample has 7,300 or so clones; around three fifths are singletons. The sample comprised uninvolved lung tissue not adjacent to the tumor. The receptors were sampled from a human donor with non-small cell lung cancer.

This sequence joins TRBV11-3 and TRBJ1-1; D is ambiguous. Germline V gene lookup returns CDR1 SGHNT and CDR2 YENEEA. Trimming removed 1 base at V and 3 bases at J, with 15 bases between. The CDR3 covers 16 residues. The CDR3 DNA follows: TGTGCCAGCAGCTTAGGGCGGTTCCAACCGTACACTGAAGCTTTCTTT. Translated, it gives CASSLGRFQPYTEAFF.

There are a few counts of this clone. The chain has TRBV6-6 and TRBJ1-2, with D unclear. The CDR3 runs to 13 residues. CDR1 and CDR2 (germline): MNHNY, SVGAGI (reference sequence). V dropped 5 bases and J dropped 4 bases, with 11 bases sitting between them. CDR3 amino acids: CASSPTGLYGYTF. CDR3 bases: TGTGCCAGCAGTCCTACTGGGCTCTATGGCTACACCTTC.

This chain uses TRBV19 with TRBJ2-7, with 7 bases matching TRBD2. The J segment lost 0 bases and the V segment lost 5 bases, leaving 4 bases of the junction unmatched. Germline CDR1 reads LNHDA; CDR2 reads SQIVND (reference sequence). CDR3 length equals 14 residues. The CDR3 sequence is CASSWASGSYEQYF. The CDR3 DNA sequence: TGTGCCAGTAGTTGGGCTAGCGGCTCCTACGAGCAGTACTTC.

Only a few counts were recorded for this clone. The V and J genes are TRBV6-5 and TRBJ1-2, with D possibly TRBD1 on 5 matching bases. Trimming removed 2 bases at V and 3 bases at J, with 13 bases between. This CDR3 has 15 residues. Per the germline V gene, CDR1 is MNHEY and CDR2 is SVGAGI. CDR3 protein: CASSYGDSGDYGYTF. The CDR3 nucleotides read TGTGCCAGCAGTTACGGGGACTCGGGTGACTATGGCTACACCTTC.

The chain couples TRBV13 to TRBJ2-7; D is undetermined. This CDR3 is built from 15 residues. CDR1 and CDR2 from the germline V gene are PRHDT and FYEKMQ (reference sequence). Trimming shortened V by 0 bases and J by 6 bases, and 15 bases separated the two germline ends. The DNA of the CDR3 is TGTGCCAGCAGCTTAGGCCTGGGGTCCATCACCGAGCAGTACTTC. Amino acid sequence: CASSLGLGSITEQYF.

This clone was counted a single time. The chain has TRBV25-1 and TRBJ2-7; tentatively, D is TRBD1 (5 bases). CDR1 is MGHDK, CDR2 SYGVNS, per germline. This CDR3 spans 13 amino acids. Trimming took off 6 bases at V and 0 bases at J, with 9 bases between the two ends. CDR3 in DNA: TGTGCCAGCAGAAGGGGCCCCTCCTACGAGCAGTACTTC. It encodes CASRRGPSYEQYF.